This TCR beta chain appears in the sequencing data of a study of blood T cell repertoires in COVID-19. Whole-study context: Sites across the United States, Italy and Spain contributed samples from acute and convalescent COVID-19. Nucleic acid was either cDNA or gDNA, and it came from T cells, B-cell-depleted T cells, or PBMCs.

Original analysis: How many nucleated cells were present was estimated from reference gene primer amplification. Assay used: immunoSEQ multiplex PCR; TCRdb lists only in-frame clones, some missing. V and J calls and clone size are copied from that table; D and trimming were computed from the DNA. The sample lists 310,000 or so clones, about 82% occurring once. The germline gives CDR1 MDHEN, CDR2 SYDVKM. CDR3 length equals 13 residues. The ends were cut back, 3 bases at V and 4 bases at J, with 9 bases in the middle. Sequenced material: peripheral blood. The origin of this receptor is a woman between 50 and 59 years old with acute or convalescent COVID-19. This chain links TRBV28 with TRBJ1-1; no clear D gene. In DNA form, the CDR3 reads TGTGCCAGCAGTTTCCCCGCGTCCACTGAAGCTTTCTTT. Amino acids: CASSFPASTEAFF.